This T cell receptor beta chain was observed in a study of cytomegalovirus exposure and HLA in healthy donors. Study at large: An earlier analysis found roughly 110 million unique TCR beta sequences from about 190 million T cells. Study-wide points: Earlier analysis looked at TCR beta V segments, and most were productive about 90% or about 30% of the time. The authors judged a highly shared variant cluster likely a sequencing artifact.

It was with 60 Vbeta and 13 Jbeta primers that the PCR ran. Only in-frame clones appear in the TCRdb table, and some are missing; sequencing was by immunoSEQ multiplex PCR. This table has some 190,000 clones, more than 60% appearing once. From germline, CDR1 is SEHNR and CDR2 FQNEAQ (reference sequence). Trimming shortened V by 2 bases and J by 0 bases, and 11 bases separated the two germline ends. This CDR3 region has 15 residues. Note on this clone: Its target is unknown.

The sample comprised PBMCs. V and J are TRBV7-9 and TRBJ2-7; D unclear. The receptor comes from a woman in her 30s in good health and CMV-seropositive. DNA for the CDR3: TGTGCCAGCAGCTTATGGGCAGACCTCTCCTACGAGCAGTACTTC. This codes for CASSLWADLSYEQYF.